A single sample gave rise to the 19 T cell receptor beta chains below, sequenced in a study of blood T cell repertoires in COVID-19. TCRdb's copy holds only in-frame clones and misses some; the assay was immunoSEQ multiplex PCR. The table lists about 120,000 clones, 65% to 90% of them singletons. Sequences were obtained from peripheral blood. The receptors come from a woman over 75 with acute or convalescent COVID-19.

V is TRBV30 and J is TRBJ1-2, with unresolved D. This CDR3 spans 9 amino acids. The germline V gene has CDR1 GTSNPN and CDR2 SVGIG (reference sequence). The DNA of the CDR3 is TGTGCGACTGAACCTGGCTACACCTTC. Its translation is CATEPGYTF.

This clone was seen just once. J is TRBJ2-2 and V is TRBV4-3, with 8 bases that match TRBD1. The germline CDR1 and CDR2 sequences are LGHNA and YSLEER. The V segment lost 2 bases and the J segment 4 bases; nucleotides outside the gene matches: 9. The CDR3 spans 17 residues. The CDR3 is CASSQSTGQGSTGELFF. The CDR3 nucleotides read TGCGCCAGCAGCCAATCCACCGGACAGGGTAGCACCGGGGAGCTGTTTTTT.

The chain joins TRBV7-3 to TRBJ1-1; the D is unclear. Germline V gene lookup returns CDR1 SGHTA and CDR2 FQGTGA. Between the trimmed V and J ends, which lost 5 bases and 5 bases, there was a span of 15 bases. This CDR3 has 14 amino acids. The CDR3 here is CASSGQAGRTEAFF. In DNA, the CDR3 is TGTGCCAGCAGCGGCCAGGCCGGGAGGACTGAAGCTTTCTTT.

The V gene is TRBV5-5, the J gene TRBJ1-4; a weak D match, TRBD1 (6 bases). CDR3 length equals 18 residues. The germline V and J ends were trimmed by 2 bases and 0 bases, with 17 bases remaining between them. The germline CDR1 and CDR2 sequences are SGHKS and YYEKEE (reference sequence). CDR3 loop: CASSFRGGGGTTNEKLFF. The DNA for the CDR3 is TGTGCCAGCAGCTTTAGGGGGGGCGGAGGAACAACTAATGAAAAACTGTTTTTT.

The genes are TRBV9 and TRBJ1-4, with 9 positions matching TRBD1. The length of the CDR3 is 14 residues. After removal of 4 bases from V and 7 bases from J, the junction contained 5 bases not matched to a gene. Germline V gives CDR1 SGDLS, CDR2 YYNGEE. CDR3 residues: CASSTGGQGEKLFF. CDR3 nucleotides: TGTGCCAGCAGCACAGGGGGCCAGGGTGAAAAACTGTTTTTT.

The V gene is TRBV15, the J gene TRBJ1-5; the D is unclear. Germline-derived CDR1 and CDR2 are LNHNV and YYDKDF (reference sequence). The CDR3 contains 15 residues. V lost 2 bases to trimming and J lost 7 bases, with 15 bases between them. The CDR3 spells CATSRWSLPGQPQHF. The CDR3 coding sequence is TGTGCCACCAGCAGATGGAGCCTCCCTGGGCAGCCCCAGCATTTT.

This chain links TRBV6-5 with TRBJ1-5; 7 bases agree with TRBD1. Germline-derived CDR1 and CDR2 are MNHEY and SVGAGI. The CDR3 contains 14 residues. With V trimmed by 8 bases and J by 3 bases, 7 bases remained unmatched. For the CDR3, the DNA is TGTGCCAGCTACCTCACAGGGGACAATCAGCCCCAGCATTTT. It specifies CASYLTGDNQPQHF.

This chain connects TRBV29-1 to TRBJ2-1, with a weak D call TRBD1 (7 bases). CDR1 SQVTM and CDR2 ANQGSEA come from the germline V gene. Trimming shortened V by 7 bases and J by 0 bases, and 16 bases separated the two germline ends. The CDR3 loop spans 15 amino acids. The CDR3 protein is CSAGGGPSSYNEQFF. The CDR3 nucleotides are TGCAGCGCCGGAGGGGGCCCCAGCTCCTACAATGAGCAGTTCTTC.

The sample holds a few counts of this clone. The rearrangement links TRBV15 to TRBJ1-2; D is uncertain. The CDR3 is made up of 14 amino acids. With 0 bases removed from V and 5 bases from J, the gap between germline ends came to 10 bases. The germline V gene encodes CDR1 LNHNV and CDR2 YYDKDF (reference sequence). In DNA, the CDR3 is TGTGCCACCAGCAGAGATCTGACTGAATATGGCTACACCTTC. This translates into CATSRDLTEYGYTF.

This clone has just a few counts. The V and J genes are TRBV3-1 (or the pseudogene TRBV3-2) and TRBJ1-2; D perhaps matches TRBD1 (5 bases). The V and J ends lost 4 bases and 2 bases respectively, with 14 bases between them. This CDR3 comprises 15 residues. Germline CDR1 LGHDT, CDR2 YNNKEL (reference sequence). CDR3 protein: CASSLQGGANYGYTF. CDR3 nucleotide sequence: TGTGCCAGCAGCCTCCAGGGAGGGGCGAACTATGGCTACACCTTC.

This sequence joins TRBV9 and TRBJ2-5; maybe TRBD2 (5 bases). CDR1 SGDLS and CDR2 YYNGEE come from the germline V gene. Trimming took 3 bases from V and 1 from J, leaving 19 bases between them. The CDR3 is 17 residues long. The CDR3 nucleotides read TGTGCCAGCAGCGGACCCCAAAGCGGTGTTTCCCAAGAGACCCAGTACTTC. It encodes CASSGPQSGVSQETQYF.

This clone was recorded a few times. This chain joins TRBV2 and TRBJ1-2, with 7 bases aligning to TRBD1. Germline assignment: CDR1 SNHLY and CDR2 FYNNEI. The CDR3 totals 14 residues. The junction had 6 bases not matched to a gene; V was cut back by 3 bases and J by 5 bases. CDR3 in amino acids: CASSESQGRYGYTF. The CDR3 coding sequence is TGTGCCAGCAGTGAGTCACAGGGGAGGTATGGCTACACCTTC.

The chain combines TRBV21-1 with TRBJ1-1; TRBD1 is the table's D call, not checked against the DNA. TRBV21-1 is marked as a pseudogene. The CDR3 loop spans 10 amino acids. In DNA, the CDR3 is TGTGCCAGCTTAGGGACAGATGCTTTCTTT. It codes for CASLGTDAFF.

The chain uses TRBV7-2 and TRBJ1-1; D is undetermined. Per germline, CDR1 SGHTA and CDR2 FQGNSA. The V end was cut by 2 bases, the J end by 5 bases, with 9 bases between. CDR3 length equals 13 residues. CDR3 sequence reads: CASSLRERTEAFF. The CDR3 DNA reads TGTGCCAGCAGCTTAAGGGAGAGAACTGAAGCTTTCTTT.

The V gene is TRBV3-1 (or the pseudogene TRBV3-2), the J gene TRBJ1-2; maybe TRBD1 (5 bases). This CDR3 contains 15 residues. Germline CDR1 and CDR2: LGHDT and YNNKEL (reference sequence). Deletions cut 2 bases from V and 0 bases from J, with 10 bases between. CDR3 nucleotides: TGTGCCAGCAGCCAACGGGGGGGAGCTAACTATGGCTACACCTTC. Its translation is CASSQRGGANYGYTF.

The chain has TRBV5-5 and TRBJ1-2; possibly TRBD1 for D (6 bases). Trimming took off 3 bases at V and 4 bases at J, with 16 bases between the two ends. The CDR3 runs 15 residues. CDR1 and CDR2 from the germline V gene are SGHKS and YYEKEE (reference sequence). The CDR3 bases are TGTGCCAGCAGCTCACCCTCGGCAGGGGTCTATGGCTACACCTTC. It translates to CASSSPSAGVYGYTF.

This CDR3 reads CASRQDTQSTRHYGYTF. The CDR3 DNA reads TGTGCCAGTAGACAGGACACGCAATCAACCCGACACTATGGCTACACCTTC. The chain employs TRBV19 and TRBJ1-2; tentative D call: TRBD1 (5 bases). V shed 6 bases and J shed 3 bases, with 23 bases lying between them. Germline assignment: CDR1 LNHDA and CDR2 SQIVND (reference sequence). The CDR3 has 17 residues.

This chain joins TRBV5-1 and TRBJ2-1; no firm D call. Between the trimmed V and J ends, which lost 4 bases and 4 bases, there was a span of 9 bases. Germline lookup yields CDR1 SGHRS and CDR2 YFSETQ. The CDR3 runs 13 residues. The CDR3 coding sequence is TGCGCCAGCAGCAAAACAGAATACAATGAGCAGTTCTTC. It encodes CASSKTEYNEQFF. The whole variable domain, filled in from reference TRBV5-1 and TRBJ2-1, reads KAGVTQTPRYLIKTRGQQVTLSCSPISGHRSVSWYQQTPGQGLQFLFEYFSETQRNKGNFPGRFSGRQFSNSRSEMNVSTLELGDSALYLCASSKTEYNEQFFGPGTRLTVL.

This clone has a single count. The chain joins TRBV18 to TRBJ1-6; TRBD1 aligns across 8 bases. The V and J ends lost 6 bases and 11 bases, in that order; junction bases with no gene match: 15. This CDR3 region has 16 residues. From germline, CDR1 is KGHSH and CDR2 LQKENI. CDR3 residues: CASSPSATGASPPLHF. The CDR3 DNA is TGTGCCAGCTCTCCTTCGGCGACAGGGGCTAGTCCACCCCTCCACTTT.